These 30 T cell receptor beta chains were sequenced from one sample in a study of blood T cell repertoires in COVID-19. Libraries were prepared by immunoSEQ multiplex PCR; TCRdb keeps only in-frame clonotypes and omits some of them. The data contain around 180,000 clones, roughly three quarters of them singletons. The sample consisted of peripheral blood. These receptors were obtained from a woman older than 75 with COVID-19, enrolled during active disease.

The genes are TRBV9 and TRBJ2-2; the match to TRBD2 covers 14 bases. The CDR3 is made up of 18 amino acids. The germline V gene has CDR1 SGDLS and CDR2 YYNGEE. V lost 4 bases, J lost 6 bases, and 11 bases stayed unmatched. CDR3 nucleotide sequence: TGTGCCAGCAGCACTTTTCCCGGGACTAGCGGGAGCTCCGGGGAGCTGTTTTTT. Its translation is CASSTFPGTSGSSGELFF.

The chain couples TRBV19 to TRBJ1-2; 9 nucleotides agree with TRBD1. Germline V gives CDR1 LNHDA, CDR2 SQIVND (reference sequence). This CDR3 is 14 amino acids long. V gave up 3 bases and J gave up 6 bases; unmatched junction bases: 5. Here the CDR3 reads CASSIIGTGNGYTF. CDR3 in DNA: TGTGCCAGTAGTATTATAGGGACAGGGAATGGCTACACCTTC.

This sequence joins TRBV7-8 and TRBJ2-5; D may be TRBD1 (6 bases). Per germline, CDR1 SGHVS and CDR2 FQNEAQ. The CDR3 totals 15 residues. V was cut by 1 base and J by 3 bases, with 12 bases left in between. The CDR3: CASSLDTGHKETQYF. Here the CDR3 DNA reads TGTGCCAGCAGCTTAGACACAGGGCACAAAGAGACCCAGTACTTC.

This clone showed up just a few times. The chain employs TRBV6-5 and TRBJ1-3; D unresolved. The CDR3 spans 12 residues. Per germline, CDR1 MNHEY and CDR2 SVGAGI. V lost 10 bases and J lost 2, with 9 bases in between. The CDR3 nucleotides are TGTGCCACCCTCTCCGCTGGAAACACCATATATTTT. Translation gives CATLSAGNTIYF.

The table lists this clone with a few counts. The rearrangement joins TRBV19 to TRBJ1-1, with 7 bases lining up with TRBD1. The germline gives CDR1 LNHDA, CDR2 SQIVND (reference sequence). V shed 10 bases and J 7 bases; nucleotides not matched to a gene: 9. The CDR3 contains 12 residues. The CDR3 loop reads CATRRGQGEAFF. CDR3 bases: TGTGCCACCCGAAGGGGGCAGGGTGAAGCTTTCTTT.

This clone was counted a few times. The gene calls are TRBV6-6 and TRBJ1-2; 9 bases line up with TRBD1. This CDR3 has 14 residues. V shed 6 bases, J shed 5 bases, and the junction held 7 bases outside the gene matches. Germline V gene lookup returns CDR1 MNHNY and CDR2 SVGAGI (reference sequence). The CDR3 DNA is TGTGCCAGCAGCGCCCGGGACAGGGAATATGGCTACACCTTC. It translates to CASSARDREYGYTF.

The chain uses TRBV11-3 and TRBJ2-5; 7 bases are shared with TRBD2. Trimming removed 1 base from V and 0 bases from J; junction bases left unmatched: 11. The CDR3 loop spans 18 amino acids. Per germline, CDR1 SGHNT and CDR2 YENEEA. This CDR3 is CASSLGYAWLADQETQYF. The CDR3 coding sequence is TGTGCCAGCAGCTTAGGATACGCGTGGCTAGCGGACCAAGAGACCCAGTACTTC.

This clone was observed a single time. The chain carries TRBV6-5 and TRBJ1-1; 9 positions match TRBD1. Per germline, CDR1 MNHEY and CDR2 SVGAGI. The V and J ends lost 8 bases and 3 bases, in that order; junction bases with no gene match: 7. The CDR3 is made up of 14 amino acids. Written as DNA, the CDR3 is TGTGCCAGCCGGTACAGGGGGCTTTACACTGAAGCTTTCTTT. Translation gives CASRYRGLYTEAFF.

This chain joins TRBV10-3 and TRBJ2-7; TRBD1 is a possible D gene (6 bases). Trimming left V 6 bases short and J 0 bases short, with 18 bases between. The CDR3 loop spans 16 amino acids. Germline V gives CDR1 ENHRY, CDR2 SYGVKD. CDR3 region: CAISQGRQATSYEQYF. In nucleotides, the CDR3 is TGTGCCATCAGCCAAGGTAGACAGGCCACCTCCTACGAGCAGTACTTC.

This chain connects TRBV24-1 to TRBJ1-2; the match to TRBD1 covers 7 bases. Germline V gene data show CDR1 as KGHDR and CDR2 as SFDVKD. The CDR3 has 14 residues. V lost 7 bases, J lost 1 base, and 5 bases stayed unmatched. The CDR3 bases are TGTGCCACCAGGGGGCAGGGGGATAACTATGGCTACACCTTC. Its protein product is CATRGQGDNYGYTF.

The gene calls are TRBV4-3 and TRBJ2-7; tentative D call: TRBD1 (5 bases). The germline gives CDR1 LGHNA, CDR2 YSLEER. The CDR3 totals 13 residues. V dropped 1 base and J dropped 4 bases, with 8 bases sitting between them. In DNA form, the CDR3 reads TGCGCCAGCAGCCAAGTGCAGGGTTACGAGCAGTACTTC. Protein product: CASSQVQGYEQYF.

With respect to this clone: The same CDR3 is also encoded by other DNA sequences in this sample. The rearrangement uses TRBV28 and TRBJ2-7, with 11 nucleotides matching TRBD1. Germline CDR1 and CDR2: MDHEN and SYDVKM. J was trimmed by 3 bases and V by 3 bases; bases with no gene match: 4. This CDR3 has 15 amino acids. CDR3 nucleotides: TGTGCCAGCAGTTTCACCGGGACAGGGGGCTACGAGCAGTACTTC. Its protein is CASSFTGTGGYEQYF.

In this sample, this clone turned up a few times. The CDR3 loop reads CASSLEDRGIGSPLHF. The CDR3 nucleotides are TGCGCCAGCAGCTTGGAGGACAGGGGGATCGGTTCACCCCTCCACTTT. The chain joins TRBV5-1 to TRBJ1-6; TRBD1 matches at 10 bases. The CDR3 has 16 amino acids. Germline V gene lookup returns CDR1 SGHRS and CDR2 YFSETQ. The J segment lost 9 bases and the V segment lost 0 bases, leaving 6 bases of the junction unmatched.

In DNA, the CDR3 is TGCGCCAGCAGCTTGGCCGGCGGGAGGGCCGCCGGGGAGCTGTTTTTT. Amino acid sequence: CASSLAGGRAAGELFF. The gene calls are TRBV5-1 and TRBJ2-2; 9 nucleotides align to TRBD2. Germline values: CDR1 SGHRS, CDR2 YFSETQ. Trimming took 0 bases from V and 6 from J; bases not matched to a gene: 6. CDR3 length: 16 residues. The whole variable domain, remainder taken from reference TRBV5-1 and TRBJ2-2, is KAGVTQTPRYLIKTRGQQVTLSCSPISGHRSVSWYQQTPGQGLQFLFEYFSETQRNKGNFPGRFSGRQFSNSRSEMNVSTLELGDSALYLCASSLAGGRAAGELFFGEGSRLTVL.

The genes are TRBV2 and TRBJ2-1, with a tentative D call TRBD1 (6 bases). The CDR3 totals 15 residues. Germline lookup yields CDR1 SNHLY and CDR2 FYNNEI. V was clipped by 6 bases and J by 6 bases, with 18 bases between them. The CDR3 sequence is CASRFRGGEPNEQFF. In nucleotides, the CDR3 is TGTGCCAGCAGGTTTCGAGGGGGAGAACCCAATGAGCAGTTCTTC.

The chain employs TRBV12-3 or TRBV12-4 and TRBJ2-2; no clear D. The CDR3 is made up of 13 amino acids. The V end was cut by 8 bases, the J end by 7 bases, with 14 bases between. The CDR3, as DNA: TGTGCCAGCGCTAGATCTACTATCGGGGAGCTGTTTTTT. It translates to CASARSTIGELFF.

This sequence joins TRBV6-5 and TRBJ1-1; the D gene is possibly TRBD1 (6 bases). V lost 10 bases and J 6 bases, leaving 18 bases between the germline ends. CDR1 and CDR2 from the germline V gene are MNHEY and SVGAGI. The CDR3 covers 13 residues. The CDR3 sequence: CANGRGSLSEAFF. CDR3 sequence (DNA): TGTGCCAACGGTAGGGGGTCTTTATCTGAAGCTTTCTTT.

The chain employs TRBV28 and TRBJ1-1; TRBD1 matches at 7 bases. Trimming took 4 bases from V and 0 from J; bases not matched to a gene: 8. Germline lookup yields CDR1 MDHEN and CDR2 SYDVKM. The CDR3 is 16 amino acids. The CDR3 DNA reads TGTGCCAGCAGTTCGCCGGGACAGACCATGAACACTGAAGCTTTCTTT. The encoded protein is CASSSPGQTMNTEAFF.

This rearrangement joins TRBV11-1 to TRBJ2-1; TRBD1 matches at 8 bases. V shed 6 bases and J 6 bases; nucleotides not matched to a gene: 10. Germline V lookup: CDR1 SGHAT, CDR2 FQDESV (reference sequence). The CDR3 extends over 15 amino acids. DNA for the CDR3: TGTGCCAGCAGTACTTGGACAGGGTCGGGCAATGAGCAGTTCTTC. This encodes CASSTWTGSGNEQFF. Using reference TRBV11-1 and TRBJ2-1 for the parts outside the CDR3, the full variable domain is EAEVAQSPRYKITEKSQAVAFWCDPISGHATLYWYRQILGQGPELLVQFQDESVVDDSQLPKDRFSAERLKGVDSTLKIQPAELGDSAMYLCASSTWTGSGNEQFFGPGTRLTVL.

The chain uses TRBV5-8 and TRBJ2-7; D is perhaps TRBD2 (7 bases). CDR1 and CDR2 from the germline V gene are SGHTS and YDEGEE. This CDR3 has 14 amino acids. V was cut by 8 bases and J by 1 base, with 16 bases left in between. The CDR3 DNA follows: TGTGCCAGTGAGCGGGAAAGGGGGTCCTACGAGCAGTACTTC. Its protein product is CASERERGSYEQYF.

The chain is built from TRBV7-9 and TRBJ1-5; D ambiguous. V dropped 5 bases and J dropped 1 base, with 12 bases sitting between them. Looked up from germline, CDR1 is SEHNR and CDR2 is FQNEAQ (reference sequence). This CDR3 is 15 amino acids long. The DNA for the CDR3 is TGTGCCAGCAGCCCTCGGGGAGGGAGCAATCAGCCCCAGCATTTT. Encoded protein: CASSPRGGSNQPQHF.

V is TRBV4-1 and J is TRBJ2-2; 7 positions match TRBD2. The CDR3 runs to 15 residues. Looked up from germline, CDR1 is MGHRA and CDR2 is YSYEKL. With V trimmed by 2 bases and J by 3 bases, 3 bases remained unmatched. As DNA, the CDR3 is TGCGCCAGCAGCCAAAGAGGGAGGGACACCGGGGAGCTGTTTTTT. Translated, it gives CASSQRGRDTGELFF.

V usage is TRBV5-1 and J usage is TRBJ2-3, with 7 bases matching TRBD2. The CDR3 runs 16 residues. V trimming: 4 bases; J trimming: 0 bases; junction bases outside the gene matches: 8. The germline V gene has CDR1 SGHRS and CDR2 YFSETQ. The CDR3 DNA reads as TGCGCCAGCAGCCCCTACGTGGGGGGGAGCACAGATACGCAGTATTTT. Its translation is CASSPYVGGSTDTQYF.

This sequence joins TRBV11-3 and TRBJ2-1; 14 bases map to TRBD2. With V trimmed by 1 base and J by 10 bases, 3 bases remained unmatched. Germline-derived CDR1 and CDR2 are SGHNT and YENEEA. The CDR3 covers 15 residues. The CDR3 DNA is TGTGCCAGCAGCTTAGCGGGACTAGCGGGAGAAGAGCAGTTCTTC. It codes for CASSLAGLAGEEQFF.

This clone was detected a few times. Other DNA sequences of this sample code for an identical CDR3. The V gene is TRBV19, the J gene TRBJ1-6; TRBD1 agrees at 8 bases. The CDR3 contains 16 residues. After removal of 4 bases from V and 6 bases from J, the junction contained 8 bases not matched to a gene. Per germline, CDR1 LNHDA and CDR2 SQIVND (reference sequence). The CDR3 DNA is TGTGCCAGTAGTACAGGCGGACAGGGAACTAATTCACCCCTCCACTTT. Protein: CASSTGGQGTNSPLHF.

This chain connects TRBV28 to TRBJ2-1; TRBD2 might be the D (6 bases). Germline CDR1 reads MDHEN; CDR2 reads SYDVKM. The CDR3 runs 16 residues. The ends were cut back, 6 bases at V and 3 bases at J, with 18 bases in the middle. The CDR3 nucleotides are TGTGCCAGCAGGGAAACGAAGCAGGGACTCTACAATGAGCAGTTCTTC. It codes for CASRETKQGLYNEQFF.

The chain couples TRBV2 to TRBJ1-1; maybe TRBD1 (5 bases). The germline gives CDR1 SNHLY, CDR2 FYNNEI. V was shortened by 11 bases and J by 0 bases, with 10 bases between the two germline ends. This CDR3 is 12 amino acids long. The CDR3 DNA follows: TGTGCCCAGTGGGGGGTGAACACTGAAGCTTTCTTT. Encoded protein: CAQWGVNTEAFF.

V is TRBV4-2 and J is TRBJ1-2; TRBD1 might be the D (6 bases). The V gene lost 1 base and the J gene lost 6 bases, with 15 bases spanning the gap. Germline CDR1 is LGHNA and CDR2 is YNFKEQ. This CDR3 has 15 amino acids. The CDR3, as DNA: TGTGCCAGCAGCCAAGGACGGGCGGGGGCGGATGGCTACACCTTC. Encoded protein: CASSQGRAGADGYTF.

The chain links TRBV7-9 to TRBJ2-1; D not certain. The CDR3 has 14 residues. CDR1 and CDR2 from the germline V gene are SEHNR and FQNEAQ (reference sequence). Trimming took 6 bases from V and 2 from J, leaving 11 bases between them. CDR3 amino acids: CASRLNSPYNEQFF. In DNA, the CDR3 is TGTGCCAGCAGACTCAATTCACCCTACAATGAGCAGTTCTTC.

J is TRBJ1-2 and V is TRBV19; 10 bases match TRBD1. The CDR3 contains 15 residues. Germline CDR1 LNHDA, CDR2 SQIVND (reference sequence). J gave up 9 bases and V 4 bases, and 11 bases lay outside the gene matches. The CDR3 nucleotides read TGTGCCAGTAGTAACCATCTCGGACAGGGGGGACGCTACACCTTC. The encoded protein is CASSNHLGQGGRYTF.